This T cell receptor beta chain was obtained from a study of blood T cell repertoires in COVID-19. Study in general: The United States, Italy and Spain provided the acute and convalescent COVID-19 samples. From T cells, B-cell-depleted T cells, or PBMCs came the material, which was cDNA or gDNA.

CDR3 size: 16 residues. Germline V gene sequence: CDR1 KGHSH, CDR2 LQKENI. Trimming pared 4 bases from V and 0 bases from J, leaving 12 bases between. Original processing notes: Using reference gene primer amplification, nucleated cell counts were estimated. Data came from immunoSEQ multiplex PCR; TCRdb stores just in-frame clones and leaves some out. V and J calls and clone size are given by that table; D and trimming were obtained from the DNA. The sample has some 250,000 clones; about 82% are singletons. The rearrangement uses TRBV18 and TRBJ1-4; no clear D gene. Sequences were obtained from peripheral blood. This receptor was identified in a man at least 80 years old with acute or convalescent COVID-19. The DNA for the CDR3 is TGTGCCAGCTCACTGGGGAGAGTTGCAACTAATGAAAAACTGTTTTTT. Residues: CASSLGRVATNEKLFF.